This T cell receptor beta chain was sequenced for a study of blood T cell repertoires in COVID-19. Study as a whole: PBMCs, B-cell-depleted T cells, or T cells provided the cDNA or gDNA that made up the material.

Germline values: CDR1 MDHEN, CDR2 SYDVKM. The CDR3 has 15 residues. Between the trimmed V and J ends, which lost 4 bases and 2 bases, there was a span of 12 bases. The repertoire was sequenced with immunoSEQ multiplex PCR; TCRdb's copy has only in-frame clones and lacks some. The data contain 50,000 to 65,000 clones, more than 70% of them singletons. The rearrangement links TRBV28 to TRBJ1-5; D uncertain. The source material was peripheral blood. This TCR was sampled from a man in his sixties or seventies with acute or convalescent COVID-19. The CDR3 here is CASSSEGGGNQPQHF. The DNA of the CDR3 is TGTGCCAGCAGTTCAGAGGGTGGGGGCAATCAGCCCCAGCATTTT.